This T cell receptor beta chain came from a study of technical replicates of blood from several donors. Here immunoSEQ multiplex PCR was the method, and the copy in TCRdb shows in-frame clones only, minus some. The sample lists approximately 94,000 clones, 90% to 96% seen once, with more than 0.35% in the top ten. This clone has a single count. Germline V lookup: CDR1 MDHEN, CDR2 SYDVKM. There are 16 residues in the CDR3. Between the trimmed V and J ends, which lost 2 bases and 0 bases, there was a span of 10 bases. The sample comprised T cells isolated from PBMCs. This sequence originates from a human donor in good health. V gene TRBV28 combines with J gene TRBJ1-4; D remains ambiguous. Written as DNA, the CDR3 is TGTGCCAGCAGTTTACTCTCTTTTGCAACTAATGAAAAACTGTTTTTT. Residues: CASSLLSFATNEKLFF.